Each of the 20 T cell receptor beta chains below was sequenced from the same sample in a study of early T cells in non-severe SARS-CoV-2 infection. TCRdb called the 5' RACE reads again in MiXCR, with one record for every CDR3 protein. The data hold 75,000 to 100,000 distinct CDR3 sequences, with about 15% observed a single time. The sample taken for sequencing was whole blood. These receptors all come from an adult who was a healthcare worker with PCR-confirmed SARS-CoV-2 infection or an uninfected control (not recorded which).

A few counts support this clonotype. The V call is TRBV7-6, the J call TRBJ1-2, with 9 nucleotides matching TRBD1. This CDR3 is 14 amino acids long. The J segment lost 7 bases and the V segment lost 4 bases, leaving 7 bases of the junction unmatched. Germline V gene data show CDR1 as SGHVS and CDR2 as FNYEAQ. The CDR3 spells CASSSVGDRAGYTF. Here the CDR3 DNA reads TGTGCCAGCAGCTCAGTCGGGGACAGGGCTGGCTACACCTTC.

This chain connects TRBV19 to TRBJ1-2; no clear D. Looked up from germline, CDR1 is LNHDA and CDR2 is SQIVND (reference sequence). V lost 2 bases, J lost 2 bases, and 6 bases lay in between. The length of the CDR3 is 13 residues. The CDR3 sequence is CASSIRSNYGYTF. The CDR3 coding sequence is TGTGCCAGTAGTATACGGAGCAACTATGGCTACACCTTC.

This clonotype was seen a few times. This chain connects TRBV7-3 to TRBJ2-3; D is unclear. Trimming left V 4 bases short and J 0 bases short, with 8 bases between. CDR3 length: 14 residues. The germline V gene has CDR1 SGHTA and CDR2 FQGTGA. For the CDR3, the DNA is TGTGCCAGCAGCTCCCTGACCAGCACAGATACGCAGTATTTT. Residues: CASSSLTSTDTQYF.

This clonotype has a handful of counts. The chain carries TRBV14 and TRBJ2-7; D uncertain. V was pared by 3 bases and J by 2 bases, with 14 bases between. Germline CDR1 SGHDN, CDR2 FVKESK. The length of the CDR3 is 15 residues. CDR3 DNA: TGTGCCAGCAGCCAGCCAGCCACTCCACCCTACGAGCAGTACTTC. Translated: CASSQPATPPYEQYF. The whole variable domain, remainder taken from reference TRBV14 and TRBJ2-7, is EAGVTQFPSHSVIEKGQTVTLRCDPISGHDNLYWYRRVMGKEIKFLLHFVKESKQDESGMPNNRFLAERTGGTYSTLKVQPAELEDSGVYFCASSQPATPPYEQYFGPGTRLTVT.

This clonotype was detected ten times or more. The V call is TRBV6-5, the J call TRBJ2-6; unclear D gene. V lost 6 bases and J lost 0, with 6 bases in between. Germline values: CDR1 MNHEY, CDR2 SVGAGI. The CDR3 extends over 14 amino acids. In DNA form, the CDR3 reads TGTGCCAGCAGGGCAACCTCTGGGGCCAACGTCCTGACTTTC. This sequence encodes CASRATSGANVLTF.

The chain recombines TRBV6-2 or TRBV6-3 with TRBJ2-1, with D unclear. The CDR3 consists of 12 residues. CDR1 and CDR2 (germline): MNHEY, SVGEGT. Between the trimmed V and J ends, which lost 4 bases and 5 bases, there was a span of 6 bases. For the CDR3, the DNA is TGTGCCAGCAGTTCGGGTCACAATGAGCAGTTCTTC. Its translation is CASSSGHNEQFF.

This clonotype was detected a few times. The chain recombines TRBV9 with TRBJ1-2; D is uncertain. Per the germline V gene, CDR1 is SGDLS and CDR2 is YYNGEE. The CDR3 extends over 15 amino acids. Trimming took 4 bases from V and 3 from J, leaving 16 bases between them. The chain's CDR3 is CASSPRGGNHYGYTF. As DNA, the CDR3 is TGTGCCAGCAGCCCACGTGGAGGGAACCACTATGGCTACACCTTC.

The CDR3 sequence: CASSLVPGRGETQYF. CDR3 coding DNA: TGCGCCAGCAGCTTGGTTCCGGGACGAGGCGAGACCCAGTACTTC. The gene calls are TRBV5-1 and TRBJ2-5; D may be TRBD1 or TRBD2 (5 bases each). Between the trimmed V and J ends, which lost 0 bases and 5 bases, there was a span of 14 bases. The CDR3 has 15 residues. Per germline, CDR1 SGHRS and CDR2 YFSETQ.

This clonotype appeared a few times. V gene TRBV6-1 combines with J gene TRBJ2-7; possibly TRBD1 or TRBD2 for D (5 bases each). The germline V and J ends were trimmed by 8 bases and 7 bases, with 15 bases remaining between them. The length of the CDR3 is 12 residues. The germline gives CDR1 MNHNS, CDR2 SASEGT. The CDR3 bases are TGTGCCAGCTCATGGGAGAGGGGTGAGCAGTACTTC. Translated, it gives CASSWERGEQYF.

The CDR3 sequence is CASGVLDNQPQHF. CDR3 nucleotide sequence: TGTGCCAGCGGGGTCCTGGACAATCAGCCCCAGCATTTT. The V and J genes are TRBV7-9 and TRBJ1-5; D is ambiguous. Per the germline V gene, CDR1 is SEHNR and CDR2 is FQNEAQ (reference sequence). Between the trimmed V and J ends, which lost 8 bases and 3 bases, there was a span of 11 bases. The length of the CDR3 is 13 residues.

This clonotype was seen a single time. The J gene is TRBJ2-2, the V gene TRBV30, with TRBD2 matching over 13 bases. Germline V gene lookup returns CDR1 GTSNPN and CDR2 SVGIG (reference sequence). Trimming at V came to 3 bases and at J to 2 bases, leaving 9 bases not matched to a gene. There are 18 residues in the CDR3. CDR3 sequence reads: CAWSDRTSGSLNTGELFF. In DNA form, the CDR3 reads TGTGCCTGGAGCGACCGGACTAGCGGGAGTCTCAACACCGGGGAGCTGTTTTTT.

This clonotype was seen many times. The rearrangement joins TRBV20-1 to TRBJ2-7, with unresolved D. The CDR3 contains 13 residues. V lost 0 bases, J lost 2 bases, and 8 bases lay in between. Germline CDR1 and CDR2: DFQATT and SNEGSKA (reference sequence). CDR3 loop: CSARDPITYEQYF. The CDR3 bases are TGCAGTGCTAGAGATCCGATTACCTACGAGCAGTACTTC.

This clonotype showed up just a few times. The chain links TRBV12-3 or TRBV12-4 to TRBJ1-5; D remains ambiguous. The V end was cut by 3 bases, the J end by 5 bases, with 11 bases between. The CDR3 is 14 amino acids. CDR3 nucleotide sequence: TGTGCCAGCAGTTTGTGGGGTGGGGATCAGCCCCAGCATTTT. Translated: CASSLWGGDQPQHF.

The chain has TRBV2 and TRBJ1-1; weak D call: TRBD1 (5 bases). Germline CDR1 reads SNHLY; CDR2 reads FYNNEI. The CDR3 is 11 residues long. Trimming removed 10 bases at V and 2 bases at J, with 8 bases between. CDR3 coding DNA: TGTGCCATTGGGACCAACACTGAAGCTTTCTTT. Residues: CAIGTNTEAFF.

The CDR3 DNA follows: TGCAGCGCCGCTGACTTTGGAGGAACTGAAGCTTTCTTT. Translating it yields CSAADFGGTEAFF. V gene TRBV29-1 combines with J gene TRBJ1-1; D remains unclear. Trimming shortened V by 7 bases and J by 5 bases, and 17 bases separated the two germline ends. Germline lookup yields CDR1 SQVTM and CDR2 ANQGSEA. The CDR3 covers 13 residues.

A few counts support this clonotype. The gene calls are TRBV30 and TRBJ2-5, with a possible D match to TRBD1 (6 bases). V was shortened by 1 base and J by 3 bases, with 9 bases between the two germline ends. The CDR3 runs to 13 residues. CDR1 is GTSNPN and CDR2 is SVGIG in the germline V gene (reference sequence). CDR3 bases: TGTGCCTGGAGTGCGGGACAAAAAGAGACCCAGTACTTC. The encoded protein is CAWSAGQKETQYF.

This clonotype came up a few times. This rearrangement joins TRBV2 to TRBJ1-1, with 12 bases identical to TRBD1. The CDR3 contains 17 residues. Germline V gives CDR1 SNHLY, CDR2 FYNNEI. The junction had 9 bases not matched to a gene; V was cut back by 3 bases and J by 4 bases. As DNA, the CDR3 is TGTGCCAGCAGTGAGGGGACAGGGGGCCTTTCGAGCACTGAAGCTTTCTTT. Amino acid sequence: CASSEGTGGLSSTEAFF.

This chain connects TRBV7-8 to TRBJ1-1; D is perhaps TRBD1 (5 bases). This CDR3 comprises 15 residues. Germline V lookup: CDR1 SGHVS, CDR2 FQNEAQ. V gave up 4 bases and J gave up 3 bases, with 15 bases separating them. This CDR3 is CASSYIWTGHTEAFF. CDR3 nucleotides: TGTGCCAGCAGCTACATTTGGACGGGGCACACTGAAGCTTTCTTT.

This clonotype was seen many times. The V gene is TRBV6-5, the J gene TRBJ1-2; the match to TRBD1 covers 10 bases. Germline loops: CDR1 MNHEY, CDR2 SVGAGI. CDR3 length: 17 residues. V trimming: 7 bases; J trimming: 0 bases; junction bases outside the gene matches: 11. Here the CDR3 DNA reads TGTGCCAGCACCGAACGGACAGGGGGGGACCCTAACTATGGCTACACCTTC. Translated: CASTERTGGDPNYGYTF.

This clonotype has only a few counts. The chain employs TRBV20-1 and TRBJ2-5; D possibly matches TRBD1 or TRBD2 (7 bases each). The CDR3 runs to 15 residues. V was clipped by 5 bases and J by 2 bases, with 18 bases between them. CDR1 DFQATT and CDR2 SNEGSKA come from the germline V gene (reference sequence). The CDR3 DNA is TGCAGTGCTGACGGGACCAGGGGGGGACAAGAGACCCAGTACTTC. It encodes CSADGTRGGQETQYF.